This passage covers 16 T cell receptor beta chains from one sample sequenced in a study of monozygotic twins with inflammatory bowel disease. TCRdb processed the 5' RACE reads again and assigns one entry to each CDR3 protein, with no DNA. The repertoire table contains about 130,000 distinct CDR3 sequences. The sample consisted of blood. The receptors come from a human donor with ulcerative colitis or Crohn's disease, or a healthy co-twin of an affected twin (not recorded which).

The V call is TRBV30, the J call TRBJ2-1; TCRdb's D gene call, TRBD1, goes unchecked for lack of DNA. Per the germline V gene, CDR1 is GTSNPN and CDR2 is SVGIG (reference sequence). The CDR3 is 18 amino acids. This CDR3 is CASEGGRFAGSSYNEQFF.

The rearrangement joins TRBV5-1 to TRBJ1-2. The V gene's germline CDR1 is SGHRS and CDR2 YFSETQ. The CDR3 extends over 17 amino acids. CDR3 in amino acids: CASSLVGTALDTYGYTF.

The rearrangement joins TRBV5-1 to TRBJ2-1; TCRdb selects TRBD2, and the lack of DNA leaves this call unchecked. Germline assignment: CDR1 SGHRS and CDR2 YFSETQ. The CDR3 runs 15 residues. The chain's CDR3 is CASSRGHREVNEQFF.

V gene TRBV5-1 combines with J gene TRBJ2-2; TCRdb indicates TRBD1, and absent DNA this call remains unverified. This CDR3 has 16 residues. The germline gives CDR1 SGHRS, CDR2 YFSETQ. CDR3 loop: CASSLPLLRAGGELFF. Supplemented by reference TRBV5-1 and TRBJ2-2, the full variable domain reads KAGVTQTPRYLIKTRGQQVTLSCSPISGHRSVSWYQQTPGQGLQFLFEYFSETQRNKGNFPGRFSGRQFSNSRSEMNVSTLELGDSALYLCASSLPLLRAGGELFFGEGSRLTVL.

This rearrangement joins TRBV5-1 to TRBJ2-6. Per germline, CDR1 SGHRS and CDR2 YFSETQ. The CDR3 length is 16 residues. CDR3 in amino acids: CASSLVNQRGANVLTF. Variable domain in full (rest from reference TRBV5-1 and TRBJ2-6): KAGVTQTPRYLIKTRGQQVTLSCSPISGHRSVSWYQQTPGQGLQFLFEYFSETQRNKGNFPGRFSGRQFSNSRSEMNVSTLELGDSALYLCASSLVNQRGANVLTFGAGSRLTVL.

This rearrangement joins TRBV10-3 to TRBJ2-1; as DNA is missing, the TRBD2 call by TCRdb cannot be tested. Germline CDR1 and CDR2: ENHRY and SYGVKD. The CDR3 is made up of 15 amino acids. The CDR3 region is CAISGRDPSYNEQFF.

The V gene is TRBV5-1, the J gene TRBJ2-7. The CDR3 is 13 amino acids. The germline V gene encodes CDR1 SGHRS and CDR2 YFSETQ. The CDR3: CASSLGGDYEQYF. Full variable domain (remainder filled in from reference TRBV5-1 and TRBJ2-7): KAGVTQTPRYLIKTRGQQVTLSCSPISGHRSVSWYQQTPGQGLQFLFEYFSETQRNKGNFPGRFSGRQFSNSRSEMNVSTLELGDSALYLCASSLGGDYEQYFGPGTRLTVT.

The CDR3 reads CSVEDGGNNEQFF. This chain links TRBV29-1 with TRBJ2-1. CDR1 and CDR2 from the germline V gene are SQVTM and ANQGSEA. The CDR3 is 13 amino acids.

The CDR3 here is CSAIPQGGRYNEQFF. This chain uses TRBV20-1 with TRBJ2-1; TCRdb proposes TRBD1, but this gene call is untestable without DNA. Germline assignment: CDR1 DFQATT and CDR2 SNEGSKA (reference sequence). This CDR3 spans 15 amino acids.

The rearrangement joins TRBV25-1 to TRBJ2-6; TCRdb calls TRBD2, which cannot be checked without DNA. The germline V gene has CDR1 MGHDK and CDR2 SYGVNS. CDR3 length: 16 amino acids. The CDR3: CASSEFGGSGANVLTF.

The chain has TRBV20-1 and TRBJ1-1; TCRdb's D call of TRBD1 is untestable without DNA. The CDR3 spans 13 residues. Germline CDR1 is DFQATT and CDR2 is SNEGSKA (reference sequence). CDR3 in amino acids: CSALGQGGTEAFF.

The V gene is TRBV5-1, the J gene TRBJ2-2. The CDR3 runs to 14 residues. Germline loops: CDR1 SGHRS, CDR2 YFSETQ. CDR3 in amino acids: CANSLQKNTGELFF. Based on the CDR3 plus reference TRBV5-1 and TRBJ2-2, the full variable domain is KAGVTQTPRYLIKTRGQQVTLSCSPISGHRSVSWYQQTPGQGLQFLFEYFSETQRNKGNFPGRFSGRQFSNSRSEMNVSTLELGDSALYLCANSLQKNTGELFFGEGSRLTVL.

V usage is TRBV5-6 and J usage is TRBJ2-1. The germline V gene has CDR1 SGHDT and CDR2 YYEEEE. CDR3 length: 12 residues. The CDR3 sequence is CASSWGLRGQFF.

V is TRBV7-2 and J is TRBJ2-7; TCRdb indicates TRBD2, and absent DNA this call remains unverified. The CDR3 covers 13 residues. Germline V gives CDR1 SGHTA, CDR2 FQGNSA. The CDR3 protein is CASSLALAGEQYF.

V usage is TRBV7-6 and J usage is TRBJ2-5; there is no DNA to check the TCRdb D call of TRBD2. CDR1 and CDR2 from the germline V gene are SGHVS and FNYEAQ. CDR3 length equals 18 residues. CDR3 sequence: CASSSGLAGGGAQETQYF.

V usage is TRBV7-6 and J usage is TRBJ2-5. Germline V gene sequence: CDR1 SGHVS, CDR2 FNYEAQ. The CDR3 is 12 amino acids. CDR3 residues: CASSPHQETQYF.